The 27 T cell receptor beta chains given below trace back to one sample, sequenced in a study of glioma-infiltrating T cells. Using RNA template, CDR3s of TCR alpha and beta were amplified with iRepertoire arm-PCR. Each CDR3 protein is one row after TCRdb ran MiXCR on the multiplex PCR reads. Here the sample spans some 99,000 distinct CDR3 sequences, 25% to 30% being singletons. The source material was glioma tissue, nonneoplastic brain tissue, or PBMCs (not recorded which). These receptors came from a human donor with low-grade glioma or glioblastoma, undergoing nonglioma brain surgery, or in good health (not recorded which).

This clonotype occurred many times. The chain couples TRBV18 to TRBJ2-1; a possible D gene is TRBD2 (5 bases). The germline gives CDR1 KGHSH, CDR2 LQKENI. Trimming removed 4 bases at V and 0 bases at J, with 10 bases between. The CDR3 extends over 15 amino acids. The CDR3, as DNA: TGTGCCAGCTCACTTGGACTGTCCTCCTACAATGAGCAGTTCTTC. Protein: CASSLGLSSYNEQFF.

The sample holds many counts of this clonotype. The V gene is TRBV7-9, the J gene TRBJ1-4, with 7 nucleotides matching TRBD1. The CDR3 consists of 15 residues. After removal of 1 base from V and 8 bases from J, the junction contained 7 bases not matched to a gene. The germline V gene encodes CDR1 SEHNR and CDR2 FQNEAQ (reference sequence). The CDR3 coding sequence is TGTGCCAGCAGCTTAGACAGGACAGGAGGCGAAAAACTGTTTTTT. This encodes CASSLDRTGGEKLFF.

Points on this clonotype: Germline and junction disagree at one end, which may indicate a read error. The chain uses TRBV7-2 and TRBJ2-7, with TRBD1 identical over 11 bases. The germline V gene has CDR1 SGHTA and CDR2 FQGNSA. The CDR3 length is 17 residues. The CDR3 sequence: CASSLAAGQGAWYEQYF. CDR3 nucleotide sequence: TGTGCCAGCAGCTTAGCGGCAGGACAGGGGGCGTGGTACGAACAGTACTTC.

This clonotype was picked up one time. This clone may be a read error of a much larger clone one base away. The chain employs TRBV12-3 or TRBV12-4 and TRBJ2-3; TRBD1 aligns across 9 bases. The CDR3 consists of 14 residues. The CDR3 here is CAGSSQGAAGTQYF. CDR3 nucleotide sequence: TGTGCCGGCAGTTCACAGGGGGCGGCGGGTACGCAGTATTTT.

This clonotype showed up just once. This CDR3 reads CASSYSAWTWLDTQYF. CDR3 nucleotides: TGTGCCAGCAGTTACTCGGCCTGGACATGGTTAGATACGCAGTATTTT. The J gene is TRBJ2-3, the V gene TRBV6-6, with a tentative D call TRBD1 (5 bases). Trimming left V 0 bases short and J 5 bases short, with 15 bases between. CDR3 size: 16 residues. Germline V lookup: CDR1 MNHNY, CDR2 SVGAGI (reference sequence).

This chain uses TRBV6-2 or TRBV6-3 with TRBJ2-1; the match to TRBD2 covers 11 bases. The CDR3 has 17 residues. Germline V gene sequence: CDR1 MNHEY, CDR2 SVGEGT. Trimming removed 6 bases from V and 4 bases from J; junction bases left unmatched: 11. The DNA of the CDR3 is TGTGCCAGCAGCCTAGCGGGAGGCACAGATCGGTACAATGAGCAGTTCTTC. This translates into CASSLAGGTDRYNEQFF.

In this sample, this clonotype turned up a few times. This chain links TRBV5-4 with TRBJ1-5; a possible D gene is TRBD1 (6 bases). The germline V and J ends were trimmed by 4 bases and 6 bases, with 14 bases remaining between them. This CDR3 has 14 residues. Germline CDR1 SGHNT, CDR2 YYREEE (reference sequence). The CDR3 nucleotides read TGTGCCAGCAGCCAACAGGGTGTCGGTCAGCCCCAGCATTTT. This sequence encodes CASSQQGVGQPQHF.

This chain joins TRBV7-2 and TRBJ2-7, with TRBD2 matching over 13 bases. The length of the CDR3 is 16 residues. J was trimmed by 7 bases and V by 5 bases; bases with no gene match: 11. The germline gives CDR1 SGHTA, CDR2 FQGNSA. Here the CDR3 reads CASSPGLAGEAGEQYF. DNA for the CDR3: TGTGCCAGCAGCCCTGGACTAGCGGGGGAGGCGGGGGAGCAGTACTTC.

The CDR3 DNA follows: TGTGCCAGCGGGGGGGATAGGGACACCAACTATGGCTACACCTTC. Amino acid sequence: CASGGDRDTNYGYTF. The genes are TRBV4-2 and TRBJ1-2; D is perhaps TRBD1 (6 bases). V was clipped by 8 bases and J by 2 bases, with 18 bases between them. From germline, CDR1 is LGHNA and CDR2 YNFKEQ. The CDR3 sequence is 15 residues long.

Points on this clonotype: A much larger clone differs from this one at a single base, so this may be a read error. The V and J genes are TRBV10-2 and TRBJ2-7; weak D call: TRBD1 (6 bases). The CDR3 is made up of 11 amino acids. Germline loops: CDR1 WSHSY, CDR2 SAAADI. The CDR3 protein is CATGQSNEKYF. CDR3 DNA sequence: TGTGCCACCGGACAGTCTAACGAGAAGTACTTC.

As for this clonotype: Given a much more abundant clone one base away, this may be a read error. The gene calls are TRBV4-3 and TRBJ2-2; TRBD2 might be the D (5 bases). Germline V gives CDR1 LGHNA, CDR2 YSLEER. This CDR3 region has 14 residues. CDR3: CASSQEDPTGEPFF. As DNA, the CDR3 is TGCGCCAGCAGCCAGGAGGACCCCACCGGGGAGCCGTTTTTT.

This clonotype showed up many times. This chain links TRBV7-6 with TRBJ1-2; 7 bases line up with TRBD1. The CDR3 consists of 13 residues. Germline CDR1 and CDR2: SGHVS and FNYEAQ. The V segment lost 5 bases and the J segment 6 bases; nucleotides outside the gene matches: 6. The CDR3 loop is CASSRVTGNGYTF. The CDR3 nucleotides are TGTGCCAGCAGCCGTGTGACAGGGAATGGCTACACCTTC. Together with reference TRBV7-6 and TRBJ1-2, the CDR3 gives the full variable domain: GAGVSQSPRYKVTKRGQDVALRCDPISGHVSLYWYRQALGQGPEFLTYFNYEAQQDKSGLPNDRFSAERPEGSISTLTIQRTEQRDSAMYRCASSRVTGNGYTFGSGTRLTVV.

The table lists this clonotype with many counts. The chain recombines TRBV2 with TRBJ2-7; 9 bases fit TRBD1. Germline CDR1 reads SNHLY; CDR2 reads FYNNEI. Unmatched junction bases numbered 5, after V lost 3 bases and J lost 2 bases. This CDR3 comprises 15 residues. The DNA of the CDR3 is TGTGCCAGCAGTGAGGGGACAGGGTGGACCTACGAGCAGTACTTC. Translating gives CASSEGTGWTYEQYF.

The table lists this clonotype with many counts. The chain has TRBV29-1 and TRBJ1-2; no reliable D call. Germline assignment: CDR1 SQVTM and CDR2 ANQGSEA. This CDR3 contains 10 residues. Trimming took 5 bases from V and 10 from J, leaving 11 bases between them. CDR3 in DNA: TGCAGCGTTTACTTCGGGGACTACACCTTC. Translated: CSVYFGDYTF.

The rearrangement joins TRBV27 to TRBJ2-7, with a weak D call TRBD2 (6 bases). The length of the CDR3 is 14 residues. The germline V gene encodes CDR1 MNHEY and CDR2 SMNVEV (reference sequence). The V gene lost 3 bases and the J gene lost 2 bases, with 11 bases spanning the gap. The CDR3 DNA reads as TGTGCCAGCAGTTTTACCGGGGGAGCCTACGAGCAGTACTTC. Translation gives CASSFTGGAYEQYF.

A word on this clonotype: Compared with germline, one end of the junction differs, possibly owing to a read error. The chain has TRBV6-1 and TRBJ2-1; D possibly matches TRBD1 or TRBD2 (5 bases each). CDR1 and CDR2 (germline): MNHNS, SASEGT. The CDR3 covers 13 residues. The CDR3 is CSSAGSQINEQFF. DNA for the CDR3: TGTTCCAGTGCAGGGAGCCAGATAAATGAGCAGTTCTTC.

This clonotype was counted at least ten times. This chain links TRBV7-6 with TRBJ2-7; unclear D gene. Trimming removed 5 bases from V and 2 bases from J, with 16 bases in between. The CDR3 consists of 15 residues. The germline CDR1 and CDR2 sequences are SGHVS and FNYEAQ. In DNA, the CDR3 is TGTGCCAGCAGCCCCCGGGTTGGCGGTACCTACGAGCAGTACTTC. It encodes CASSPRVGGTYEQYF. Based on the CDR3 plus reference TRBV7-6 and TRBJ2-7, the full variable domain is GAGVSQSPRYKVTKRGQDVALRCDPISGHVSLYWYRQALGQGPEFLTYFNYEAQQDKSGLPNDRFSAERPEGSISTLTIQRTEQRDSAMYRCASSPRVGGTYEQYFGPGTRLTVT.

Comment on this clonotype: One junction end disagrees with the germline gene, perhaps due to a read error. J is TRBJ2-7 and V is TRBV27, with D maybe TRBD2 (5 bases). CDR1 is MNHEY and CDR2 is SMNVEV in the germline V gene (reference sequence). The CDR3 loop spans 14 amino acids. The CDR3 bases are TGTGCCAGCAGTTACGAACGAGGGATGTACGATCAGTACTTC. Translation gives CASSYERGMYDQYF.

This clonotype was detected many times. The rearrangement uses TRBV7-9 and TRBJ1-5; 9 bases agree with TRBD1. The CDR3 is made up of 18 amino acids. The V and J ends lost 4 bases and 6 bases, in that order; junction bases with no gene match: 16. Germline assignment: CDR1 SEHNR and CDR2 FQNEAQ (reference sequence). The CDR3 loop reads CASSSEGTGGAIVQPQHF. CDR3 in DNA: TGTGCCAGCAGCTCCGAGGGTACAGGGGGCGCAATCGTTCAGCCCCAGCATTTT. Full variable domain (missing parts from reference TRBV7-9 and TRBJ1-5): DTGVSQNPRHKITKRGQNVTFRCDPISEHNRLYWYRQTLGQGPEFLTYFQNEAQLEKSRLLSDRFSAERPKGSFSTLEIQRTEQGDSAMYLCASSSEGTGGAIVQPQHFGDGTRLSIL.

This clonotype was recorded at least ten times. The V and J genes are TRBV29-1 and TRBJ1-1; possible D gene TRBD1, 6 bases. Germline values: CDR1 SQVTM, CDR2 ANQGSEA. This CDR3 has 16 residues. Trimming cost V 1 base and J 5 bases, with 20 bases left between them. CDR3 region: CSVEGPQGRRGTEAFF. The CDR3 DNA sequence: TGCAGCGTTGAAGGTCCGCAGGGGCGGAGAGGAACTGAAGCTTTCTTT.

The CDR3 loop is CASSQDGGFYEQYF. The CDR3, as DNA: TGCGCCAGCAGCCAAGACGGGGGATTCTACGAGCAGTACTTC. The chain recombines TRBV4-3 with TRBJ2-7; a weak D match, TRBD2 (6 bases). From germline, CDR1 is LGHNA and CDR2 YSLEER. The CDR3 runs to 14 residues. Trimming left V 0 bases short and J 3 bases short, with 9 bases between.

This clonotype was detected ten times or more. The chain carries TRBV9 and TRBJ1-1, with a weak D call TRBD1 (5 bases). The germline gives CDR1 SGDLS, CDR2 YYNGEE. The CDR3 spans 13 residues. Deletions cut 3 bases from V and 3 bases from J, with 9 bases between. The CDR3, as DNA: TGTGCCAGCAGCGGTAGGGGAGACACTGAAGCTTTCTTT. It codes for CASSGRGDTEAFF.

In regard to this clonotype: At one boundary the junction diverges from the germline segment, which might be a read error. The chain is built from TRBV28 and TRBJ2-4; no clear D. This CDR3 region has 15 residues. Germline CDR1 MDHEN, CDR2 SYDVKM. This CDR3 is CDSSPTGEAKNIQYF. The CDR3 DNA reads TGTGACAGCAGTCCCACCGGTGAAGCCAAAAACATTCAGTACTTC.

A word on this clonotype: This clone may be a read error of a much larger clone one base away. This chain uses TRBV29-1 with TRBJ2-1, with D perhaps TRBD2 (7 bases). The CDR3 runs 15 residues. The germline gives CDR1 SQVTM, CDR2 ANQGSEA. The V gene lost 7 bases and the J gene lost 3 bases, with 19 bases spanning the gap. CDR3 in DNA: TGCAGCGCCGCGCGCGGGGGCCATGTCTACAATGAGCAGTTCTTC. It is translated as CSAARGGHVYNEQFF.

This clonotype was seen a few times. This CDR3 is CSVRPTANEKLFF. CDR3 DNA: TGCAGCGTTCGACCCACCGCCAATGAAAAACTGTTTTTT. The rearrangement uses TRBV29-1 and TRBJ1-4; no definite D call. V dropped 5 bases and J dropped 5 bases, with 12 bases sitting between them. The length of the CDR3 is 13 residues. The germline gives CDR1 SQVTM, CDR2 ANQGSEA.

To note about this clonotype: A single base separates this from a much larger clone, so it may be a read error. The chain recombines TRBV4-1 with TRBJ2-3, with D tentatively TRBD2 (7 bases). Germline V gives CDR1 MGHRA, CDR2 YSYEKL. The CDR3 is 19 amino acids. Trimming removed 0 bases at V and 3 bases at J, with 22 bases between. The CDR3: CASSQEAWGGPNTTDTQYF. The CDR3 coding sequence is TGCGCCAGCAGCCAAGAAGCCTGGGGGGGCCCGAACACGACAGATACGCAGTATTTT.

In its sample, this clonotype was seen many times. The rearrangement joins TRBV5-4 to TRBJ1-1; the D is unclear. Germline loops: CDR1 SGHNT, CDR2 YYREEE (reference sequence). The CDR3 is 13 amino acids. V gave up 3 bases and J gave up 7 bases, with 13 bases separating them. CDR3 protein: CASSSGTLVEAFF. The DNA for the CDR3 is TGTGCCAGCAGCTCGGGTACGTTAGTTGAAGCTTTCTTT. Based on the CDR3 plus reference TRBV5-4 and TRBJ1-1, the full variable domain is ETGVTQSPTHLIKTRGQQVTLRCSSQSGHNTVSWYQQALGQGPQFIFQYYREEENGRGNFPPRFSGLQFPNYSSELNVNALELDDSALYLCASSSGTLVEAFFGQGTRLTVV.